The text below deals with one T cell receptor (beta chain). Its antigen is currently unknown. Trimming cost V 9 bases and J 1 base, with 14 bases left between them. Germline V gene data show CDR1 as LNHNV and CDR2 as YYDKDF (reference sequence). The CDR3 has 14 residues. This sample was taken from a study of cytomegalovirus exposure and HLA in healthy donors. Study results and caveats: Productive status was seen about 90% or about 30% of the time for most TCR beta V segments in an earlier analysis. The later analysis indicated that the majority of CMV-associated TCR beta chains appeared HLA-restricted. The study flagged around 160 TCR beta chains as cytomegalovirus-associated.

The donors gave bone marrow, and they were healthy. PCR used 60 Vbeta primers and 13 Jbeta primers. Method: immunoSEQ multiplex PCR; TCRdb's copy keeps in-frame clones and lacks some. In the table there are around 150,000 clones, approximately 77% of which are singletons. The clonotype comes from a woman aged 40 to 55 in good health and CMV-seronegative. Sequences were obtained from PBMCs. The V and J genes are TRBV15 and TRBJ2-3; D perhaps matches TRBD2 (5 bases). In DNA form, the CDR3 reads TGTGCCACTGGGTTATCTAGCCGCACAGATACGCAGTATTTT. Its protein is CATGLSSRTDTQYF.